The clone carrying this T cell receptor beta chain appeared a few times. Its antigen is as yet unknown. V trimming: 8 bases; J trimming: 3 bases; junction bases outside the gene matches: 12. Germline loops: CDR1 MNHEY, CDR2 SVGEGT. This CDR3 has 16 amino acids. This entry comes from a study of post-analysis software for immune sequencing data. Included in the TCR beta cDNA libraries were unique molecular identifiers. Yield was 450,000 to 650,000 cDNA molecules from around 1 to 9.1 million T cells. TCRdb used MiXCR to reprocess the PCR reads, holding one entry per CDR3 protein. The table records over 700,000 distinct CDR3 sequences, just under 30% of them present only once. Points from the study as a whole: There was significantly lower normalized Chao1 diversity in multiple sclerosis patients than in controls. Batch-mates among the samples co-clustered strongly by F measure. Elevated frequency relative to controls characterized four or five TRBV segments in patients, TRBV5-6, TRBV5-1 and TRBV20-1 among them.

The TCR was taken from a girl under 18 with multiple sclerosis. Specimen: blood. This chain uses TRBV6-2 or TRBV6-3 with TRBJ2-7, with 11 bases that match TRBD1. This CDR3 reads CASARPPGQGVYEQYF. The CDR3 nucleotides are TGTGCCAGCGCTAGACCTCCGGGACAGGGGGTCTACGAGCAGTACTTC.